This T cell receptor beta chain stems from a study of cytomegalovirus exposure and HLA in healthy donors. The PCR ran on 60 Vbeta and 13 Jbeta primers. Assay: immunoSEQ multiplex PCR; the TCRdb copy retains only in-frame clones and omits some. The sample yields about 140,000 clones, 70% to 90% seen once. The CDR3 spans 11 residues. V shed 9 bases and J shed 5 bases, with 10 bases lying between them. Germline loops: CDR1 SGHVS, CDR2 FQNEAQ. The sequencing sample was made of PBMCs. This TCR was sampled from a woman aged 40-49 years in good health and CMV-seronegative. The chain is built from TRBV7-8 and TRBJ2-5; D not certain. The CDR3 DNA reads as TGTGCCAGACGAACCCGGGAGACCCAGTACTTC. Its protein is CARRTRETQYF.